Below, one TCR beta chain is given with its context. The CDR3 is 15 residues long. CDR1 SGHTA and CDR2 FQGNSA come from the germline V gene. J was trimmed by 5 bases and V by 5 bases; bases with no gene match: 9. The data stem from a study of blood T cell repertoires in COVID-19. The overall study: The origin of the acute and convalescent COVID-19 samples was the United States, Italy and Spain. In each case, the material was cDNA or gDNA derived from T cells, B-cell-depleted T cells, or PBMCs.

Original processing methods: Scientists estimated how many nucleated cells there were by amplifying reference gene primers. Libraries were prepared by immunoSEQ multiplex PCR; TCRdb keeps only in-frame clonotypes and omits some of them. Clonal size and the V and J genes are those of that table, whereas D and trimming came from the DNA. The top ten clones hold roughly 1.5% of a sample with 130,000 or so clones, about 80% of them seen once. The sequenced sample consisted of peripheral blood. The chain employs TRBV7-2 and TRBJ2-1; TRBD2 matches at 7 bases. This clonotype was sampled from a human donor in a cohort sampled during active COVID-19. The CDR3 coding sequence is TGTGCCAGCAGCCGGGGGACTATGAGGAACAATGAGCAGTTCTTC. It codes for CASSRGTMRNNEQFF.